This passage covers 23 T cell receptor beta chains from one sample sequenced in a study of human T cells and chemical hapten exposure. TCRdb re-derived calls from the RACE reads in MiXCR, one entry per CDR3 protein. Of 80,000 to 95,000 distinct CDR3 sequences listed, roughly 11% are singletons. Time point described: patch test 2, 6 weeks after DPC sensitization. As to treatment: therapeutic diphenylcyclopropenone sensitization with weekly scalp DPC. The sequenced sample was whole blood, obtained in connection with sensitization to the hapten diphenylcyclopropenone (DPC). These receptor sequences come from a young man with alopecia areata. Some clones in this sample may be carry-over from other donors' samples.

The V and J genes are TRBV6-5 and TRBJ1-4, with D maybe TRBD1 (5 bases). This CDR3 spans 18 amino acids. CDR1 and CDR2 (germline): MNHEY, SVGAGI. Trimming took 2 bases from V and 7 from J, leaving 23 bases between them. As DNA, the CDR3 is TGTGCCAGCAGTTACGGGTTGGGGCCTCTCAACGACCGTGAAAAACTGTTTTTT. Its protein product is CASSYGLGPLNDREKLFF.

The chain uses TRBV12-3 or TRBV12-4 and TRBJ1-2; TRBD1 matches 11 bases. The V and J ends lost 5 bases and 0 bases, in that order; junction bases with no gene match: 8. The CDR3 runs 17 residues. This CDR3 is CASSATDRGRPNYGYTF. The DNA for the CDR3 is TGTGCCAGCAGTGCCACGGACAGGGGGCGACCTAACTATGGCTACACCTTC.

The chain joins TRBV7-8 to TRBJ2-7; D ambiguous. The V gene's germline CDR1 is SGHVS and CDR2 FQNEAQ. With 5 bases removed from V and 2 bases from J, the gap between germline ends came to 16 bases. This CDR3 spans 15 amino acids. For the CDR3, the DNA is TGTGCCAGCAGCCCCCACCCTCCGGGTCCCTACGAGCAGTACTTC. Amino acid sequence: CASSPHPPGPYEQYF.

This rearrangement joins TRBV28 to TRBJ1-2; 8 bases fit TRBD1. With V trimmed by 6 bases and J by 6 bases, 6 bases remained unmatched. The CDR3 is 13 residues long. Germline V gives CDR1 MDHEN, CDR2 SYDVKM. The CDR3 spells CASRWDRSHGYTF. Written as DNA, the CDR3 is TGTGCCAGCAGATGGGACAGGAGTCATGGCTACACCTTC.

This clonotype was observed a handful of times. The rearrangement uses TRBV7-3 and TRBJ2-1; TRBD1 might be the D (6 bases). V lost 3 bases to trimming and J lost 7 bases, with 16 bases between them. The CDR3 sequence is 15 residues long. Looked up from germline, CDR1 is SGHTA and CDR2 is FQGTGA. DNA of the CDR3: TGTGCCAGCAGCTTGATACAGGGTAGGGGGAATGAGCAGTTCTTC. It translates to CASSLIQGRGNEQFF.

The chain couples TRBV2 to TRBJ2-1; tentatively, D is TRBD1 (5 bases). Between the trimmed V and J ends, which lost 9 bases and 5 bases, there was a span of 17 bases. The CDR3 length is 14 residues. Germline V CDR1 and CDR2: SNHLY, FYNNEI. CDR3 loop: CARTSTEINNEQFF. Written as DNA, the CDR3 is TGTGCCAGGACCTCGACAGAGATAAACAATGAGCAGTTCTTC.

This clonotype has just a few counts. J is TRBJ2-7 and V is TRBV5-6; 8 bases align to TRBD1. Germline V CDR1 and CDR2: SGHDT, YYEEEE. V shed 3 bases and J 4 bases; nucleotides not matched to a gene: 3. The CDR3 is made up of 13 amino acids. This CDR3 reads CASSWDRRYEQYV. CDR3 coding DNA: TGTGCCAGCAGCTGGGACAGGAGATACGAGCAGTACGTC.

The J gene is TRBJ1-6, the V gene TRBV10-3; D is uncertain. The V gene lost 3 bases and the J gene lost 6 bases, with 12 bases spanning the gap. Germline V lookup: CDR1 ENHRY, CDR2 SYGVKD. CDR3 length: 15 amino acids. CDR3 amino acids: CAISEPDVGNSPLHF. CDR3 nucleotide sequence: TGTGCCATCAGTGAACCGGACGTCGGTAATTCACCCCTCCACTTT.

The V gene is TRBV4-3, the J gene TRBJ1-4; D gene unclear. This CDR3 spans 17 amino acids. V was shortened by 0 bases and J by 11 bases, with 22 bases between the two germline ends. Germline CDR1 is LGHNA and CDR2 is YSLEER. DNA of the CDR3: TGCGCCAGCAGCCAAGATGTGCCGCCAGGCAATATGTGGAAACTGTTTTTT. Its translation: CASSQDVPPGNMWKLFF.

The rearrangement joins TRBV9 to TRBJ2-1; D might be TRBD1 (5 bases). The CDR3 totals 19 residues. From germline, CDR1 is SGDLS and CDR2 YYNGEE. Trimming shortened V by 0 bases and J by 4 bases, and 23 bases separated the two germline ends. The CDR3, as DNA: TGTGCCAGCAGCGTAGGACCCCAGGGTTTGGCGTATGGTTACAATGAGCAGTTCTTC. The encoded protein is CASSVGPQGLAYGYNEQFF.

This chain uses TRBV5-4 with TRBJ2-2, with D possibly being TRBD1 (6 bases). The germline V and J ends were trimmed by 4 bases and 4 bases, with 14 bases remaining between them. Germline V gives CDR1 SGHNT, CDR2 YYREEE (reference sequence). This CDR3 is built from 15 residues. CDR3 loop: CASSAGRGSTGELFF. CDR3 bases: TGTGCCAGCAGCGCCGGCAGGGGTAGCACCGGGGAGCTGTTTTTT.

This clonotype turned up a few times. Here the CDR3 reads CASSLLSDTEAFF. The CDR3 DNA is TGTGCCAGCAGCTTACTTTCGGACACTGAAGCTTTCTTT. V usage is TRBV7-3 and J usage is TRBJ1-1; no clear D gene. Trimming stripped 2 bases from V and 3 bases from J, with 7 bases between. Germline CDR1 SGHTA, CDR2 FQGTGA. The CDR3 is 13 residues long. Complete variable domain (other parts from reference TRBV7-3 and TRBJ1-1): GAGVSQTPSNKVTEKGKYVELRCDPISGHTALYWYRQSLGQGPEFLIYFQGTGAADDSGLPNDRFFAVRPEGSVSTLKIQRTERGDSAVYLCASSLLSDTEAFFGQGTRLTVV.

The chain employs TRBV5-7 and TRBJ2-2; D remains ambiguous. TRBV5-7 is annotated as an ORF whose role is uncertain. This CDR3 is built from 15 residues. Trimming cost V 7 bases and J 0 bases, with 13 bases left between them. The CDR3 here is CASAVNPANTGELFF. As DNA, the CDR3 is TGTGCCAGCGCCGTCAACCCAGCGAACACCGGGGAGCTGTTTTTT.

Ten or more counts support this clonotype. The chain recombines TRBV7-8 with TRBJ2-3; D not resolved. V was trimmed by 1 base and J by 6 bases, leaving 5 bases between them. CDR1 SGHVS and CDR2 FQNEAQ come from the germline V gene. CDR3 length: 12 amino acids. The CDR3 DNA is TGTGCCAGCAGCTTAGACGGGGATACGCAGTATTTT. Protein sequence: CASSLDGDTQYF.

The chain uses TRBV6-4 and TRBJ1-6, with D possibly TRBD1 on 6 matching bases. V lost 4 bases and J lost 6, with 7 bases in between. The CDR3 is made up of 13 amino acids. Germline V gives CDR1 MRHNA, CDR2 SNTAGT. The CDR3 loop reads CASSGQANSPLHF. For the CDR3, the DNA is TGTGCCAGCAGTGGACAGGCTAATTCACCCCTCCACTTT.

This clonotype has ten or more counts. The J gene is TRBJ2-1, the V gene TRBV7-2, with 11 bases lining up with TRBD1. Germline assignment: CDR1 SGHTA and CDR2 FQGNSA. This CDR3 is 15 amino acids long. Unmatched junction bases numbered 5, after V lost 4 bases and J lost 6 bases. DNA for the CDR3: TGTGCCAGCAGCTGGACCGGGACAGGGGGCAATGAGCAGTTCTTC. Amino acid sequence: CASSWTGTGGNEQFF.

This clonotype was seen at least ten times. The chain recombines TRBV5-4 with TRBJ2-3, with D uncertain. Germline values: CDR1 SGHNT, CDR2 YYREEE (reference sequence). Trimming shortened V by 1 base and J by 4 bases, and 13 bases separated the two germline ends. This CDR3 is 15 amino acids long. The CDR3 spells CASSLFPGNSDTQYF. The CDR3 DNA reads as TGTGCCAGCAGCTTGTTTCCTGGGAATTCAGATACGCAGTATTTT.

This clonotype was counted ten times or more. The rearrangement uses TRBV6-6 and TRBJ2-7; TRBD1 matches 7 bases. J was trimmed by 2 bases and V by 0 bases; bases with no gene match: 4. Germline V gene sequence: CDR1 MNHNY, CDR2 SVGAGI (reference sequence). This CDR3 region has 15 residues. The CDR3 reads CASSYSEGAPYEQYF. DNA of the CDR3: TGTGCCAGCAGTTACTCCGAGGGGGCCCCCTACGAGCAGTACTTC.

This clonotype was detected a few times. This chain uses TRBV5-5 with TRBJ2-6; no reliable D call. The CDR3 has 16 residues. V lost 5 bases and J lost 0, with 12 bases in between. Germline values: CDR1 SGHKS, CDR2 YYEKEE (reference sequence). This CDR3 reads CASRSATRSGANVLTF. The CDR3 region has the DNA TGTGCCAGCAGGAGCGCGACGCGCTCTGGGGCCAACGTCCTGACTTTC.

This clonotype has only a few counts. The rearrangement joins TRBV10-2 to TRBJ1-6; D is perhaps TRBD1 (5 bases). Looked up from germline, CDR1 is WSHSY and CDR2 is SAAADI. The CDR3 length is 15 residues. The V and J ends lost 6 bases and 4 bases respectively, with 13 bases between them. In nucleotides, the CDR3 is TGCGCCAGCAGGCCCCAGGGAGATTATAATTCACCCCTCCACTTT. It codes for CASRPQGDYNSPLHF.

A few counts support this clonotype. This chain joins TRBV7-9 and TRBJ2-7; D is unclear. The CDR3 spans 12 residues. Germline V gives CDR1 SEHNR, CDR2 FQNEAQ (reference sequence). V dropped 1 base and J dropped 11 bases, with 12 bases sitting between them. The CDR3 region has the DNA TGTGCCAGCAGCTTAGTCGCGGCTACGAAGTACTTC. It is translated as CASSLVAATKYF.

This clonotype was picked up a small number of times. V gene TRBV21-1 combines with J gene TRBJ1-6; the D call TRBD1 from the table was never checked on the DNA. TRBV21-1 is tagged as a pseudogene. CDR3 length: 15 amino acids. CDR3 amino acids: CASTPTDRGNSPLHF. DNA of the CDR3: TGTGCCAGCACCCCCACCGACAGGGGAAATTCACCCCTCCACTTT.

This clonotype was counted ten times or more. The rearrangement links TRBV10-3 to TRBJ1-1, with 9 nucleotides matching TRBD1. CDR1 is ENHRY, CDR2 SYGVKD, per germline. V shed 8 bases, J shed 0 bases, and the junction held 4 bases outside the gene matches. This CDR3 comprises 14 residues. The CDR3 DNA reads as TGTGCCATCTGGACAGGGGCGGTGAACACTGAAGCTTTCTTT. Amino acids: CAIWTGAVNTEAFF.